The subject of this entry is one TCR beta chain. Its antigen is still unknown. This entry belongs to a study of shared clonotypes between healthy human individuals. Study background: A donor's plate count was three for CD4 naive and three for CD4 memory; CD8 naive had two and CD8 memory one. Study-level findings and limits: Having only a few donors restricted how much genetic and exposure-history diversity was captured.

Authors' methods: With immunoSEQ giving junction-only sequences and no quality scores, filtering differed. TCRdb's copy holds only in-frame clones and misses some; the assay was immunoSEQ multiplex PCR. That table supplies the V and J calls and clone size; D and trimming were determined from the DNA. Among 2 million to 2.5 million clones listed, roughly 90% were seen once. Per germline, CDR1 SGHAT and CDR2 FQNNGV. V was clipped by 5 bases and J by 4 bases, with 18 bases between them. The CDR3 is 15 residues long. The donors were adults (healthy and HIV-negative) with no recent acute infections or vaccinations.

The sample consisted of naive CD4+ T cells from PBMCs. Indicated subset: CD45RA+ positively selected. V usage is TRBV11-2 and J usage is TRBJ2-7, with D perhaps matching TRBD1 (5 bases). The clonotype was recovered from a man younger than 35 in good health. Some clones in this sample may be carry-over from other donors' samples. This CDR3 reads CASSPQGSQLYEQYF. The CDR3 DNA sequence: TGTGCCAGCAGCCCCCAGGGCTCGCAGCTTTACGAGCAGTACTTC.